This T cell receptor beta chain was identified in a study of cytomegalovirus exposure and HLA in healthy donors. Study details: In an early release, HLA-typed donors contributed tens of millions of unique TCR sequences.

Overall study results and limits: In vitro confirmation showed three CMV-associated chains to be CMV antigen specific. Evidence from a later analysis indicated that most CMV-associated TCR beta chains looked HLA-restricted.

This clone was seen just once. Its target is not known. From germline, CDR1 is SGHNT and CDR2 YYREEE (reference sequence). The J segment lost 3 bases and the V segment lost 5 bases, leaving 6 bases of the junction unmatched. This CDR3 has 14 amino acids. PCR used 60 Vbeta primers and 13 Jbeta primers. Original handling: Among the unique TCR beta chains that a later analysis counted, about 79 million in all, roughly 10 million were shared. Assay used: immunoSEQ multiplex PCR; TCRdb lists only in-frame clones, some missing. V and J calls plus clone size are reproduced from that table; the DNA served to infer D and trimming. The data contain 55,000 or so clones, roughly 79% of them singletons.

The V and J genes are TRBV5-4 and TRBJ2-7, with 9 bases matching TRBD1. This sequence originates from a man between 50 and 59 years old in good health and CMV-seronegative. Sequencing input: PBMCs. The DNA of the CDR3 is TGTGCCAGCAGTACCGGGACAGGGCTCTACGAGCAGTACTTC. Protein: CASSTGTGLYEQYF.